These 19 T cell receptor beta chains came from one sample sequenced in a study of CD8+CD57+ T cells in acquired aplastic anemia. CD8+CD57+ cell expansion, shown by flow cytometry, had occurred in the patients selected for sequencing. The template used for profiling TCR beta VDJ and CDR3 was genomic DNA. A single record per CDR3 protein comes from TCRdb applying MiXCR to the reads. This sample has more than 200,000 distinct CDR3 sequences, with roughly 50% found just once. The sample comprised sorted CD4+, CD8+, or CD8+CD57+ T cells (not recorded which) from PBMCs. Receptors were obtained from a human donor with aplastic anemia.

J is TRBJ1-3 and V is TRBV3-1, with a weak D call TRBD1 (5 bases). Germline-derived CDR1 and CDR2 are LGHDT and YNNKEL (reference sequence). The CDR3 is 12 amino acids. Trimming left V 5 bases short and J 11 bases short, with 13 bases between. The CDR3, as DNA: TGTGCCAGCAGCGCCTACGGGGACGCCATATATTTT. It translates to CASSAYGDAIYF.

The CDR3 DNA is TGTGCCCCCGGGACTAGCGGGGGAACTTACAATGAGCAGTTCTTC. Residues: CAPGTSGGTYNEQFF. V gene TRBV15 combines with J gene TRBJ2-1; 14 nucleotides line up with TRBD2. Trimming removed 11 bases from V and 4 bases from J; junction bases left unmatched: 7. This CDR3 contains 15 residues. Germline-derived CDR1 and CDR2 are LNHNV and YYDKDF (reference sequence). Filled out from reference TRBV15 and TRBJ2-1, the complete variable domain reads DAMVIQNPRYQVTQFGKPVTLSCSQTLNHNVMYWYQQKSSQAPKLLFHYYDKDFNNEADTPDNFQSRRPNTSFCFLDIRSPGLGDTAMYLCAPGTSGGTYNEQFFGPGTRLTVL.

This clonotype is a singleton in its sample. In DNA form, the CDR3 reads TGTGCCATCAGTGAGGGGGGCTTTTCCTATAATTCACCCCTCCACTTT. Encoded protein: CAISEGGFSYNSPLHF. The chain joins TRBV10-3 to TRBJ1-6, with D possibly being TRBD1 (6 bases). The V gene's germline CDR1 is ENHRY and CDR2 SYGVKD. V was shortened by 2 bases and J by 1 base, with 9 bases between the two germline ends. The CDR3 contains 16 residues.

Comment on this clonotype: As the CDR3 is not closed by the conserved phenylalanine or tryptophan, this likely results from a read error. The CDR3 DNA follows: TGTGCCGCCAGTGACACGGACGCGAATCAGCCCCAGCATCTT. It specifies CAASDTDANQPQHL. The chain has TRBV24-1 and TRBJ1-5; no definite D call. The germline V gene has CDR1 KGHDR and CDR2 SFDVKD. The CDR3 spans 14 residues.

This clonotype has ten or more counts. The V and J genes are TRBV5-1 and TRBJ2-3; TRBD1 agrees at 7 bases. The V and J ends lost 4 bases and 4 bases, in that order; junction bases with no gene match: 6. The CDR3 has 14 amino acids. The germline V gene encodes CDR1 SGHRS and CDR2 YFSETQ. The CDR3 nucleotides are TGCGCCAGCAGCGTAGGACAGGAGGCAGATACGCAGTATTTT. Translated: CASSVGQEADTQYF. The full variable domain, with the rest looked up from reference TRBV5-1 and TRBJ2-3, is KAGVTQTPRYLIKTRGQQVTLSCSPISGHRSVSWYQQTPGQGLQFLFEYFSETQRNKGNFPGRFSGRQFSNSRSEMNVSTLELGDSALYLCASSVGQEADTQYFGPGTRLTVL.

This clonotype was counted a few times. The J gene is TRBJ1-4, the V gene TRBV25-1; D call uncertain. Germline V gives CDR1 MGHDK, CDR2 SYGVNS. The CDR3 consists of 15 residues. Deletions cut 3 bases from V and 3 bases from J, with 11 bases between. The CDR3 protein is CASSDWGPPNEKLFF. The CDR3 nucleotides read TGTGCCAGCAGTGATTGGGGTCCTCCTAATGAAAAACTGTTTTTT. Drawing the rest from reference TRBV25-1 and TRBJ1-4, the complete variable domain is EADIYQTPRYLVIGTGKKITLECSQTMGHDKMYWYQQDPGMELHLIHYSYGVNSTEKGDLSSESTVSRIRTEHFPLTLESARPSHTSQYLCASSDWGPPNEKLFFGSGTQLSVL.

This clonotype was seen many times. The chain is built from TRBV24-1 and TRBJ1-4, with D possibly TRBD1 on 5 matching bases. CDR1 and CDR2 from the germline V gene are KGHDR and SFDVKD. The CDR3 has 16 amino acids. Trimming shortened V by 1 base and J by 7 bases, and 15 bases separated the two germline ends. The CDR3 reads CATSDFSGTGREKLFF. The CDR3 DNA follows: TGTGCCACCAGTGATTTTTCAGGGACGGGTCGTGAAAAACTGTTTTTT.

This clonotype has a single count. The J gene is TRBJ2-2, the V gene TRBV7-9; a possible D gene is TRBD1 (5 bases). This CDR3 comprises 13 residues. Trimming pared 2 bases from V and 7 bases from J, leaving 8 bases between. Germline V CDR1 and CDR2: SEHNR, FQNEAQ (reference sequence). In DNA, the CDR3 is TGTGCCAGCAGCTTATGGGGCGGCGGGGAGCTGTTTTTT. Encoded protein: CASSLWGGGELFF.

A remark on this clonotype: A much larger clonotype is one base distant, so this may be a read error. The genes are TRBV5-1 and TRBJ1-5; the D gene is possibly TRBD1 (6 bases). The germline V gene encodes CDR1 SGHRS and CDR2 YFSETQ. The CDR3 loop spans 14 amino acids. The DNA for the CDR3 is TGCGCCAGCAGCTTACAGGGAGGGAATCGGCCCCAGCATTTT. It encodes CASSLQGGNRPQHF.

This clonotype was observed many times. The chain recombines TRBV12-3 or TRBV12-4 with TRBJ2-2, with D hard to call. V was cut by 1 base and J by 6 bases, with 12 bases left in between. This CDR3 contains 15 residues. CDR3 DNA sequence: TGTGCCAGCAGTTTAGGCCAAGGTGGTCCCGGGGAGCTGTTTTTT. This codes for CASSLGQGGPGELFF.

V and J are TRBV4-3 and TRBJ2-7; maybe TRBD1 (6 bases). V was shortened by 1 base and J by 4 bases, with 11 bases between the two germline ends. In germline, CDR1 is LGHNA, CDR2 YSLEER. The CDR3 is 14 amino acids. DNA of the CDR3: TGCGCCAGCAGCCAAGGATTTACAGGGTACGAGCAGTACTTC. Its translation: CASSQGFTGYEQYF.

This clonotype was found many times. The V and J genes are TRBV4-1 and TRBJ1-5; maybe TRBD1 (6 bases). Trimming cost V 0 bases and J 0 bases, with 12 bases left between them. CDR3 size: 17 residues. The germline V gene encodes CDR1 MGHRA and CDR2 YSYEKL. CDR3 sequence reads: CASSQDGDTHSNQPQHF. The CDR3 coding sequence is TGCGCCAGCAGCCAAGACGGGGACACCCATAGCAATCAGCCCCAGCATTTT.

This clonotype has just one count. The V and J genes are TRBV7-3 and TRBJ2-2; D might be TRBD2 (5 bases). CDR3 length: 14 residues. V dropped 5 bases and J dropped 2 bases, with 9 bases sitting between them. Germline-derived CDR1 and CDR2 are SGHTA and FQGTGA. In nucleotides, the CDR3 is TGTGCCAGCAGCAAACCGGGAAACACCGGGGAGCTGTTTTTT. Protein: CASSKPGNTGELFF.

A note on this clonotype: This may arise from a read error, as a much more abundant clone is one base away. The rearrangement joins TRBV7-2 to TRBJ2-2; D is unresolved. This CDR3 contains 12 residues. The germline V and J ends were trimmed by 2 bases and 7 bases, with 5 bases remaining between them. CDR1 is SGHTA, CDR2 FQGNSA, per germline. DNA for the CDR3: TGTGCCAGCAGCTTACAGATCGGGGAGCTGTTTTTT. Translation gives CASSLQIGELFF. The variable domain in full, with the rest retrieved from reference TRBV7-2 and TRBJ2-2, is GAGVSQSPSNKVTEKGKDVELRCDPISGHTALYWYRQSLGQGLEFLIYFQGNSAPDKSGLPSDRFSAERTGGSVSTLTIQRTQQEDSAVYLCASSLQIGELFFGEGSRLTVL.

This clonotype came up many times. The chain employs TRBV12-3 or TRBV12-4 and TRBJ1-1; 11 bases are shared with TRBD1. V trimming: 6 bases; J trimming: 9 bases; junction bases outside the gene matches: 9. CDR3 length: 14 amino acids. The CDR3 DNA sequence: TGTGCCAGCAGGCGGACAGGGGGCGCGGGGAAAGCTTTCTTT. Translation gives CASRRTGGAGKAFF.

This chain joins TRBV10-2 and TRBJ1-6; TRBD1 matches 9 bases. Germline CDR1 is WSHSY and CDR2 is SAAADI. This CDR3 region has 17 residues. V lost 5 bases, J lost 6 bases, and 11 bases stayed unmatched. DNA of the CDR3: TGCGCCAGCAGTCCGGGACAGGGCCGAAGTCCTAATTCACCCCTCCACTTT. This codes for CASSPGQGRSPNSPLHF.

V gene TRBV10-2 combines with J gene TRBJ1-5; possible D gene TRBD1, 5 bases. The CDR3 is 10 amino acids. V was clipped by 9 bases and J by 14 bases, with 14 bases between them. CDR1 and CDR2 from the germline V gene are WSHSY and SAAADI. The CDR3 region is CASAGGSEHF. CDR3 DNA: TGCGCCAGTGCCGGGGGGAGTGAGCATTTT.

The rearrangement links TRBV7-9 to TRBJ1-1; D perhaps matches TRBD1 (6 bases). The V and J ends lost 5 bases and 4 bases respectively, with 11 bases between them. CDR3 length: 13 amino acids. Germline V CDR1 and CDR2: SEHNR, FQNEAQ (reference sequence). This chain's CDR3 is CASSKGTLTEAFF. CDR3 in DNA: TGTGCCAGCAGCAAGGGGACACTCACTGAAGCTTTCTTT.

This clonotype has only one observation. CDR3 amino acids: CSARLVTEAFF. The CDR3 DNA sequence: TGCAGTGCTCGACTTGTCACTGAAGCTTTCTTT. This chain joins TRBV20-1 and TRBJ1-1; D is unresolved. The CDR3 is 11 amino acids. V gave up 5 bases and J gave up 4 bases, with 8 bases separating them. Per the germline V gene, CDR1 is DFQATT and CDR2 is SNEGSKA (reference sequence).